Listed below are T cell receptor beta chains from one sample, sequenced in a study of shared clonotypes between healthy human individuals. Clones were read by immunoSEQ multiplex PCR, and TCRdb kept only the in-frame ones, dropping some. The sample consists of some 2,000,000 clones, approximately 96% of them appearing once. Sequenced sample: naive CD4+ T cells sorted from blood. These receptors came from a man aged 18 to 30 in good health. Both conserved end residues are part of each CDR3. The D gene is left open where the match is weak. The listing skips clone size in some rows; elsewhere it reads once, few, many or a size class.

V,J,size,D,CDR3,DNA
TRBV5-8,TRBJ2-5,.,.,CASSLSGKGRETQYF,TGTGCCAGCAGCTTAAGTGGGAAGGGGAGAGAGACCCAGTACTTC
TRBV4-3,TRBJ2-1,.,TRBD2,CASSQDQRGKYNEQFF,TGCGCCAGCAGCCAAGACCAGCGGGGGAAGTACAATGAGCAGTTCTTC
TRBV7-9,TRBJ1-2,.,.,CASSLEGSTGYTF,TGTGCCAGCAGCTTAGAGGGTTCTACTGGCTACACCTTC
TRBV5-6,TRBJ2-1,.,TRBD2,CASSYIAGMNEQFF,TGTGCCAGCAGCTACATAGCGGGAATGAATGAGCAGTTCTTC
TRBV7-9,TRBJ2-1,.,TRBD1,CASSHRGSGGNEQFF,TGTGCCAGCAGCCACCGGGGCTCAGGGGGCAATGAGCAGTTCTTC
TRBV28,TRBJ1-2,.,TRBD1,CASSSPGQVYGYTF,TGTGCCAGCAGTTCCCCGGGACAGGTCTATGGCTACACCTTC
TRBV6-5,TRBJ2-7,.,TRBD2,CASRTSGSYEQYF,TGTGCCAGCAGGACTAGCGGAAGCTACGAGCAGTACTTC
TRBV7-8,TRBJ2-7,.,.,CASSQTNYEQYF,TGTGCCAGCAGCCAAACAAACTACGAGCAGTACTTC
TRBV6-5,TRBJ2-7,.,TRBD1,CASKPGQAVSYEQYF,TGTGCCAGCAAACCGGGACAGGCTGTCTCCTACGAGCAGTACTTC
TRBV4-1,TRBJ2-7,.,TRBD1,CASSHQQGAKYEQYF,TGCGCCAGCAGCCACCAACAGGGGGCTAAGTACGAGCAGTACTTC
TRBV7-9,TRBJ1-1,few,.,CASSWFGMNTEAFF,TGTGCCAGCAGCTGGTTCGGAATGAACACTGAAGCTTTCTTT
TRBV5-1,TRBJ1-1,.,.,CASSLVTALMNTEAFF,TGCGCCAGCAGCTTGGTTACAGCTCTAATGAACACTGAAGCTTTCTTT
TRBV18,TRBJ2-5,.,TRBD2,CASSPLPSSGEGETQYF,TGTGCCAGCTCACCTCTCCCGTCTAGCGGAGAGGGAGAGACCCAGTACTTC
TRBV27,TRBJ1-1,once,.,CASSSGLGTEAFF,TGTGCCAGCAGTTCGGGGCTGGGCACTGAAGCTTTCTTT
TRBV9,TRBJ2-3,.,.,CASSVATRALDTQYF,TGTGCCAGCAGCGTAGCTACTCGGGCCTTGGATACGCAGTATTTT
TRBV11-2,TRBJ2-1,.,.,CASSLDGNIYNEQFF,TGTGCCAGCAGCTTAGACGGGAACATATACAATGAGCAGTTCTTC
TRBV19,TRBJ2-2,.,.,CASSIGYGNTGELFF,TGTGCCAGTAGTATAGGGTACGGGAACACCGGGGAGCTGTTTTTT
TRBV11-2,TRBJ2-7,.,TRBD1,CASSLRGQQYF,TGTGCCAGCAGCCTGAGGGGGCAGCAGTACTTC
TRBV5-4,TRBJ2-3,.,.,CASSLGTSTPTDTQYF,TGTGCCAGCAGCTTGGGGACTTCCACTCCCACAGATACGCAGTATTTT
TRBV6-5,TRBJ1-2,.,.,CASSFTGYYGYTF,TGTGCCAGCAGTTTCACGGGGTACTATGGCTACACCTTC